This TCR beta chain was identified in a study of T cell repertoires in Merkel cell carcinoma (dated by TCRdb to about 2019). Looking at the study overall: Patients who had received intralesional immunotherapy or systemic immune checkpoint blockade ahead of the biopsy were left out. Tetramer sorting, cloning and paired TCR sequencing of expanded tumor-infiltrating lymphocytes were first used to define MCPyV-specific clonotypes. Inclusion required a diagnosis of MCPyV-positive Merkel cell carcinoma and successful in vitro expansion of tumor-infiltrating lymphocytes. General study outcomes and caveats: The study did not examine normal tissue biopsies.

Every study subject tested positive for serum antibodies to T-antigen and had biopsy-confirmed Merkel cell carcinoma that was MCPyV-positive. Genomic DNA was extracted from about 6 adjacent 10-micron frozen tumor sections without cell sorting or culture. About 5 x 5 x 5 mm of tumor biopsy tissue was frozen in optimal cutting temperature compound. The presence of abundant Merkel cell carcinoma and infiltrating cells in the frozen biopsy was confirmed on hematoxylin and eosin scout sections. This clone was detected only a few times. This clone's antigen is unknown. The record has no base qualities; no much larger clone is one base away. Taken from the germline V gene (reference sequence), the CDR1 and CDR2 loops are MNHNY and SVGAGI. The CDR3, cysteine through phenylalanine, is 14 amino acids long. Left in the record is the CDR3 DNA by itself, 42 bases read in frame from the first base. From V the trimming removes 7 bases and from J it removes 4 bases, while the gene matches leave 10 bases of the junction unaccounted for.

The immunoSEQ assay was used for TRB CDR3 sequencing and data processing of tumor genomic DNA. TCRdb provides this immuneACCESS table in a form limited to in-frame rearrangements. Some clones are lacking; in checked studies, under half of them reflect an unresolved V gene, and why the rest are absent is not known. The sample has about 14,000 clones on record, approximately 80% of them singletons. Clones ranked in the top ten supply over 15% of the sample. The chain is made from TRBV6-6 and TRBJ2-7; 7 bases in the junction line up with TRBD1. Sequencing was done on a sample of tumor tissue. This TCR derives from an adult with Merkel cell carcinoma. The nucleotide sequence reads TGTGCCAGCAAGGATGGCGCAGGGGGATACGAGCAGTACTTC. This translates into CASKDGAGGYEQYF.